The rows below give T cell receptor beta chains drawn from one sample of a study of T cells in Graves' hyperthyroidism and ophthalmopathy. TCRdb re-called the multiplex PCR reads with MiXCR, one entry per CDR3 protein. The data show just over 550,000 distinct CDR3 sequences, about half seen once. Source material: peripheral blood or thyroid tissue (not recorded which). These receptors were obtained from a woman aged 18 to 35 with Graves' hyperthyroidism. CDR3s leave out the opening cysteine and the closing phenylalanine or tryptophan.

>TRBV7-9|10|TRBJ1-6
ASSGEGSPLH
>TRBV25-1|12|TRBJ1-5
ASSGAGGNQPQH
>TRBV28|11|TRBJ1-5
ASLDREGQPQH
>TRBV5-8|11|TRBJ2-5
ASYRAGVETQY
>TRBV7-9|10|TRBJ1-2
ASRATGGSYT
>TRBV7-8|11|TRBJ2-7
ASSLAGAGEQY
>TRBV9|13|TRBJ1-4
ASSGEGSANEKLF
>TRBV24-1|13|TRBJ1-4
ASTRPGQGTEKLF
>TRBV5-1|14|TRBJ1-1
ASSRDRPNSNTEAF
>TRBV25-1|11|TRBJ2-7
ASSGSNSYEQY
>TRBV29-1|13|TRBJ1-2
SVEEGTGWNYGYT
>TRBV7-2|13|TRBJ1-3
ASTSTRTTGNTIY
>TRBV2|12|TRBJ1-2
ASSGQGAYYGYT
>TRBV15|13|TRBJ1-6
ATSRDPRGGSPLH
>TRBV20-1|10|TRBJ2-7
SASGTDPEQY
>TRBV29-1|13|TRBJ1-3
SETGGFTAGNTIY
>TRBV10-3|12|TRBJ1-1
ASSYVGMNTEAF
>TRBV25-1|13|TRBJ2-7
ASSEVGRQGYEQY
>TRBV2|10|TRBJ1-2
ASMGRTTGYT
>TRBV7-9|13|TRBJ1-4
ASSGGTFDVEKLF
>TRBV15|12|TRBJ1-2
ATSRDPENYGYT